This TCR beta chain is drawn from a study of T cells expressing NK-cell markers (dated by TCRdb to 2020 to 2021). Regarding the complete study: Three sorted T-cell subsets (CD3+CD56+NKG2C+, CD3+CD56+NKG2C- and CD3+CD56-NKG2C+) from roughly 8 donors had their TCR beta-chain repertoires profiled. Among the eight sequenced donors, seven were HCMV-seropositive and one was HCMV-seronegative. The study sequenced eight donors, all healthy volunteers chosen at random: three men and five women. The libraries were sequenced on Illumina HiSeq 2000/2500, MiSeq or NextSeq, producing 2 x 150 bp reads.

HCMV serostatus was determined by detecting HCMV-specific IgG in serum with a commercial ELISA kit. Peripheral blood mononuclear cells were isolated from blood by Ficoll density gradient centrifugation. Regarding this clonotype: There is no known antigen for this receptor.

CDR1 and CDR2, per the germline V gene (reference sequence), are DFQATT and SNEGSKA. The CDR3 runs 16 residues from the cysteine to the phenylalanine. The coding DNA is unavailable. Sequencing instrument: Illumina HiSeq 2000. 5'RACE template switching, by which a universal primer site and unique molecular identifiers were added, was used to make TCR beta cDNA libraries. cDNA synthesis was primed from the TCR beta constant segment, followed by two successive PCR amplification steps. On the study's bioinformatics: MIGEC was used to demultiplex reads and group reads by UMI, and MiTCR was used to assemble and quantify clonotypes. Only TCR cDNA sequences supported by at least two reads were kept to exclude erroneous sequences. The tcR package was used for downstream repertoire analysis, with clonotypes matched between fractions based on CDR3 nucleotide sequence plus V segment. VDJmatch was used to annotate antigen specificity against VDJdb, with one amino acid substitution allowed in CDR3. Once TCRdb had reprocessed the reads, it stored one entry per CDR3 protein sequence and supplied no DNA. TCRdb's processing, not the authors', yielded these V and J calls. The table of this sample itemizes some 120,000 distinct CDR3 sequences. Clones ranked in the top ten supply about a fifth of the sample.

The study at large found these results: Those dominant clonotypes were again the most abundant among CD3+CD56-NKG2C+ cells in four donors, at roughly 28.3-60.1%. It remained unclear whether the expanded NKG2C-expressing T cell clones were specific for HCMV antigens. In a handful of donors, the dominant CD3+CD56+NKG2C+ clonotypes were among the top 10 CD8+ clonotypes and accounted for about 1.0-7.5% of CD8+ T cells.

Sequencing was performed on blood T cells: a sorted CD56 or NKG2C T cell subset, CD4+ or CD8+ T cells, or bulk PBMC T cells (not recorded which). The chain couples TRBV20-1 to TRBJ2-7; as DNA is missing, the TRBD2 call by TCRdb cannot be tested. The receptor's source is a woman between 18 and 70 years old in good health. CDR3 region: CSASTPVVAGAYEQYF.